This TCR beta chain was obtained from a study of blood T cell repertoires in COVID-19. Background on the study: Sources were T cells, B-cell-depleted T cells, or PBMCs; the material itself was cDNA or gDNA.

Recruits, aged about 18 to 90 years, lived in about two dozen US areas. Produced via immunoSEQ multiplex PCR; TCRdb's table is partial and in-frame only. The sample shows about 280,000 clones, 85% to 90% of them seen only once. CDR1 ENHRY and CDR2 SYGVKD come from the germline V gene. V lost 4 bases to trimming and J lost 0 bases; unmatched junction nucleotides: 9. This CDR3 contains 18 residues. The chain has TRBV10-3 and TRBJ2-6, with TRBD1 identical over 7 bases. The sequencing sample was made of PBMCs or T cells enriched from blood (not recorded which). The TCR originated in a young woman with acute COVID-19. CDR3 DNA sequence: TGTGCCATCAGTGGTACAGGGGACCCCTTCTCTGGGGCCAACGTCCTGACTTTC. It codes for CAISGTGDPFSGANVLTF.